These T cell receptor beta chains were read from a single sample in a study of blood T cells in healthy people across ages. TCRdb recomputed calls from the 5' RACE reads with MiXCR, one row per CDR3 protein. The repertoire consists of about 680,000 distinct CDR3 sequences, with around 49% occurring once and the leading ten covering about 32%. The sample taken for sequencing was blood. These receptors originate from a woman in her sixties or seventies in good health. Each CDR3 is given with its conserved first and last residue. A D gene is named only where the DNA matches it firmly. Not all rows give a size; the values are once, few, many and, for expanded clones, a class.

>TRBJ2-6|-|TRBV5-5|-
CASSLALGASGANVLTF
TGTGCCAGCAGCTTGGCCCTCGGGGCCTCTGGGGCCAACGTCCTGACTTTC
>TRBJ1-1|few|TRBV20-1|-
CSARDSGRRNTEAFF
TGCAGTGCTCGCGACAGTGGGAGGCGGAACACTGAAGCTTTCTTT
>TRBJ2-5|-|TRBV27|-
CASSVSKVGTQYF
TGTGCCAGCAGTGTTTCGAAGGTTGGGACCCAGTACTTC
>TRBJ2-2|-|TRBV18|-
CASSQGSGELFF
TGTGCCAGCTCACAGGGTTCCGGGGAGCTGTTTTTT
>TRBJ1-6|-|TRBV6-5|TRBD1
CASRRGQGVGSTLHF
TGTGCCAGCAGAAGAGGACAGGGGGTTGGATCCACCCTCCACTTT
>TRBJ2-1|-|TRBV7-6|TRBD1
CASSFPGGDVNEQFF
TGTGCCAGCAGCTTCCCAGGGGGCGATGTCAATGAGCAGTTCTTC
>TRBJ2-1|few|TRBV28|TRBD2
CAITTSGGYNEQFF
TGTGCCATCACGACTAGCGGAGGCTACAATGAGCAGTTCTTC
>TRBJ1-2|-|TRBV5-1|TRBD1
CASSLRDRVKFSYGYTF
TGCGCCAGCAGCTTGAGGGACAGGGTGAAGTTCAGCTATGGCTACACCTTC
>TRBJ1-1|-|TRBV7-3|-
CASSLVGGQKNTEAFF
TGTGCCAGCAGCTTAGTAGGAGGGCAAAAGAACACTGAAGCTTTCTTT
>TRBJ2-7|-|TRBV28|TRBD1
CAVTDRVHEQYF
TGTGCCGTCACGGACAGGGTACACGAGCAGTACTTC
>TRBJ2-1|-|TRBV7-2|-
CASSAQSEQFF
TGTGCCAGTTCAGCGCAGAGTGAGCAGTTCTTC
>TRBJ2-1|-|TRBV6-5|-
CASSPSAQSSYNEQFF
TGTGCCAGCAGTCCCTCAGCGCAAAGCTCCTACAATGAGCAGTTCTTC
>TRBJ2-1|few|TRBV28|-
CASSYGEWFF
TGTGCCAGCAGTTATGGTGAATGGTTCTTC
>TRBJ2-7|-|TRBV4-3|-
CASSQNVMGFDEQYF
TGCGCCAGCAGCCAAAACGTAATGGGCTTTGACGAGCAGTACTTC
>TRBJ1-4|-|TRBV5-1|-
CASSLVGVATNEKLFF
TGCGCCAGCAGCTTGGTTGGAGTAGCAACTAATGAAAAACTGTTTTTT
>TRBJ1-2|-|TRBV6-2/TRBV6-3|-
CASSYRVVSSYGYTF
TGTGCCAGCAGTTATCGAGTTGTCAGCTCCTATGGCTACACCTTC
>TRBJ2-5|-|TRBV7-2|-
CASSLYQRPGTQYF
TGTGCCAGCAGCTTATATCAGCGGCCCGGGACCCAGTACTTC
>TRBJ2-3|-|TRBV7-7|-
CASSLGSNTVGTDTQYF
TGTGCTAGCAGCCTAGGGTCTAATACTGTGGGCACAGATACGCAGTATTTT
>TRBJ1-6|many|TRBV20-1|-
CSAEGVNSPLHF
TGCAGTGCTGAGGGGGTTAATTCACCCCTCCACTTT
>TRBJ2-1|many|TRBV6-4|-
CASSSTKLGYNEQFF
TGTGCCAGCAGCTCGACGAAGTTGGGCTACAATGAGCAGTTCTTC
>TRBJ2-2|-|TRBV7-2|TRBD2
CASSFLAGGPTGELFF
TGTGCCAGCAGCTTCCTAGCGGGAGGGCCCACCGGGGAGCTGTTTTTT
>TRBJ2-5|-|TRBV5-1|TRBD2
CASSPGTSLGEAQYF
TGCGCCAGCAGCCCAGGGACTAGCCTTGGAGAGGCCCAGTACTTC
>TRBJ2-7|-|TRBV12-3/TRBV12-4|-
CASSLGLIGYEQYF
TGTGCCAGCAGTTTAGGGTTGATCGGCTACGAGCAGTACTTC
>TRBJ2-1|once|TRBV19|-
CASSSNLGDPYYNEQFF
TGTGCCAGTAGTTCCAACTTGGGGGACCCCTACTACAATGAGCAGTTCTTC
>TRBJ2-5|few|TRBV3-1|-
CASSQLQETQYF
TGTGCCAGCAGCCAACTCCAAGAGACCCAGTACTTC
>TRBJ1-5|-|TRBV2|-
CASSEARGDNQPQHF
TGTGCCAGCAGTGAAGCGCGGGGTGACAATCAGCCCCAGCATTTT
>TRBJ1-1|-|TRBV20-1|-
CSASAGMNTEAFF
TGCAGTGCTAGCGCAGGGATGAACACTGAAGCTTTCTTT
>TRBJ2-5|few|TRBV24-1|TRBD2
CATSDWEGTQYF
TGTGCCACCAGTGATTGGGAGGGGACCCAGTACTTC
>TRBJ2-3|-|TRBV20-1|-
CSARAPDSTDTQYF
TGCAGTGCTAGAGCTCCAGATAGCACAGATACGCAGTATTTT
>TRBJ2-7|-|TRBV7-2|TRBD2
CACSLRGTSGTSYEQYF
TGTGCCTGCAGCTTGAGGGGGACTAGCGGGACCTCCTACGAGCAGTACTTC
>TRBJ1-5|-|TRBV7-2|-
CASSNGGSNQPQHF
TGTGCCAGCAGCAATGGGGGGAGCAATCAGCCCCAGCATTTT
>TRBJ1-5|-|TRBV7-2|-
CASSRPTIGGNQPQHF
TGTGCCAGCAGCCGCCCCACTATTGGAGGAAATCAGCCCCAGCATTTT
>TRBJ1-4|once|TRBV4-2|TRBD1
CASSLSGGRGQGYNEKLFF
TGTGCCAGCAGCCTCTCCGGTGGGCGGGGACAGGGATATAATGAAAAACTGTTTTTT
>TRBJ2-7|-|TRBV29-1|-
CSVDSAGYEQYF
TGCAGCGTTGATTCGGCAGGCTACGAGCAGTACTTC
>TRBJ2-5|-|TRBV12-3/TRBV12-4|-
CASSFVYQETQYF
TGTGCCAGCAGTTTCGTCTATCAAGAGACCCAGTACTTC